The rows below give T cell receptor beta chains drawn from one sample of a study of T cell responses to AZD1222 COVID-19 vaccine. TCRdb keeps only in-frame clones here, not all; method: immunoSEQ multiplex PCR. This table has 92,000 or so clones, 85% to 90% appearing once. This sample comprised peripheral blood, obtained on day 0 of AZD1222 vaccination. These receptors all stem from an adult in good health. CDR3s include the opening cysteine and the closing phenylalanine or tryptophan. D genes are given only for firm matches. Clone size is stated in some rows and not others, as once, few, many or a class when expanded.

NA	TRBV25-1	15	NA	TRBJ1-1	CASSEFYTKNTEAFF	TGTGCCAGCAGTGAATTCTACACCAAGAACACTGAAGCTTTCTTT
NA	TRBV7-3	14	NA	TRBJ2-5	CASSLTGVGETQYF	TGTGCCAGCAGCTTAACAGGGGTCGGAGAGACCCAGTACTTC
NA	TRBV7-8	15	NA	TRBJ2-1	CASSFEKGPTDEQFF	TGTGCCAGCAGCTTTGAAAAAGGGCCTACAGATGAGCAGTTCTTC
NA	TRBV11-2	12	NA	TRBJ2-5	CASSLEGETQYF	TGTGCCAGCAGCTTAGAGGGCGAGACCCAGTACTTC
TRBD1	TRBV10-3	15	NA	TRBJ2-2	CATGGQGAGTGELFF	TGTGCCACGGGGGGACAGGGGGCCGGCACCGGGGAGCTGTTTTTT
TRBD2	TRBV19	15	NA	TRBJ2-3	CASNPLAGGTDTQYF	TGTGCCAGTAACCCCCTAGCGGGAGGCACAGATACGCAGTATTTT
TRBD2	TRBV6-2/TRBV6-3	15	NA	TRBJ2-2	CASSPRTSGSRELFF	TGTGCCAGCAGTCCCCGGACTAGCGGGTCCCGGGAGCTGTTTTTT
NA	TRBV7-3	16	NA	TRBJ2-1	CASSPQVGRSYNEQFF	TGTGCCAGCAGCCCCCAGGTTGGCCGCTCCTACAATGAGCAGTTCTTC
NA	TRBV12-3/TRBV12-4	13	NA	TRBJ2-5	CASTLGLQETQYF	TGTGCCAGCACCCTCGGACTTCAAGAGACCCAGTACTTC
NA	TRBV6-4	15	NA	TRBJ2-3	CASSDSRRAPSTQYF	TGTGCCAGCAGTGACTCACGTAGGGCCCCAAGTACGCAGTATTTT
NA	TRBV18	13	once	TRBJ1-1	CASSPGHQVEAFF	TGTGCCAGCTCACCGGGGCACCAGGTCGAAGCTTTCTTT
NA	TRBV7-9	15	NA	TRBJ2-1	CASSSVPRGSHEQFF	TGTGCCAGCAGCTCTGTCCCGAGGGGATCCCATGAGCAGTTCTTC
NA	TRBV6-5	14	NA	TRBJ1-3	CASSPGQIGNTIYF	TGTGCCAGCAGCCCAGGACAGATTGGAAACACCATATATTTT
NA	TRBV28	11	NA	TRBJ2-1	CASSTYNEQFF	TGTGCCAGCAGTACCTACAATGAGCAGTTCTTC
TRBD1	TRBV30	15	NA	TRBJ1-4	CAWSVLWDSGEKLFF	TGTGCCTGGAGTGTACTTTGGGACAGCGGGGAAAAACTGTTTTTT
TRBD1	TRBV27	17	NA	TRBJ1-2	CASRFLTGTGDDYGYTF	TGTGCCAGCAGATTCCTTACCGGGACAGGGGATGACTATGGCTACACCTTC
NA	TRBV6-2/TRBV6-3	13	NA	TRBJ2-7	CASSSTTPYEQYF	TGTGCCAGCAGTTCAACCACACCCTACGAGCAGTACTTC
NA	TRBV27	15	NA	TRBJ2-5	CASSLSHLLRETQYF	TGTGCCAGCAGTTTAAGCCATCTTTTGAGAGAGACCCAGTACTTC
NA	TRBV7-9	13	NA	TRBJ1-6	CASSEEGNSPLHF	TGTGCCAGCAGCGAAGAAGGAAATTCACCCCTCCACTTT
TRBD1	TRBV27	14	NA	TRBJ2-7	CASSPTGSSYEQYF	TGTGCCAGCAGTCCGACAGGGAGCTCCTACGAGCAGTACTTC
TRBD2	TRBV7-7	16	NA	TRBJ2-1	CASSLIAGGPGNEQFF	TGTGCTAGCAGCTTAATAGCGGGAGGGCCGGGAAATGAGCAGTTCTTC